This T cell receptor beta chain was captured by sequencing in a study of T-cell memory formation after mild COVID-19. Study summary: TCR clusters showed largely donor specificity.

TCRdb reanalysed the 5' RACE reads using MiXCR and keeps one entry per CDR3 protein. The data contain approximately 13,000 distinct CDR3 sequences, 15% to 20% of them singletons. Germline lookup yields CDR1 SGDLS and CDR2 YYNGEE. The CDR3 is made up of 10 amino acids. The V gene lost 5 bases and the J gene lost 7 bases, with 7 bases spanning the gap. Remarks on this clonotype: Its antigen is unidentified.

The study's findings and limits: Researchers report contracting CD4+ clones mostly in CM and EM, with CD8+ clones in EMRA. In pre-infection memory, a portion of responding clones appeared, which suggested that cross-reactive memory joined. CD4/CD8 balance characterized clones contracting day 15 to 85, and CD4+ skew characterized later expanders.

Sequenced: PBMCs or a T cell subset sorted from them (not recorded which). The genes are TRBV9 and TRBJ2-7, with D unresolved. The receptor was derived from a man between 18 and 35 years old who had mild COVID-19 (a few samples of this study predate the infection). Cell type and time point are not known. DNA of the CDR3: TGTGCCAGCAGGTGGGGTGAGCAGTACTTC. It is translated as CASRWGEQYF.